This T cell receptor beta chain was documented in a study of T cell changes during pregnancy in multiple sclerosis. Germline CDR1 and CDR2: MDHEN and SYDVKM. The CDR3 is made up of 14 amino acids. V was pared by 5 bases and J by 4 bases, with 9 bases between. Generated by immunoSEQ multiplex PCR, the TCRdb table keeps only in-frame clones and is missing some. The sample consists of some 81,000 clones, approximately 91% of them appearing once. This rearrangement joins TRBV28 to TRBJ1-6; maybe TRBD1 (6 bases). This clonotype originated in a female donor with multiple sclerosis, enrolled in a pregnancy study. The starting material was peripheral blood, obtained before pregnancy. In DNA form, the CDR3 reads TGTGCCAGCAGTCGGGACATTTATAATTCACCCCTCCACTTT. Its protein product is CASSRDIYNSPLHF.